This T cell receptor beta chain was sequenced for a study of control samples from healthy donors and cancer patients (dated by TCRdb to between 2020 and 2021). The library came from the immunoSEQ multiplex PCR assay. The table was pulled from immuneACCESS by TCRdb, which kept in-frame rearrangements only. Such tables lose some clones; where checked, under half of the loss comes from unresolved V genes, and the rest has no known cause. The sample table lists about 120,000 clones, around 89% of them with a count of one. The ten largest clones add up to about 3.2% of the sample. As regards this clone: The target of this receptor is not known. No per-base quality is available; no much larger clone lies one base away.

The germline V gene sets CDR1 to LGHNA and CDR2 to YSLEER. The CDR3 covers 16 residues, taking in both the cysteine and the phenylalanine. CDR3 DNA is the only sequence kept; it has 48 bases, read in frame from the first base. V is pared back by 0 bases and J by 1 base, with 13 bases lying between the germline termini. The chain is assembled from TRBV4-3 and TRBJ2-7; there is no confident call for the D gene. This sequence was found in a man aged 35-49 years in good health. The sequencing input was blood. The sequenced DNA: TGCGCCAGCAGCCAAGATCAGGTCGGATCATCCTACGAGCAGTACTTC. Translated, it reads CASSQDQVGSSYEQYF.